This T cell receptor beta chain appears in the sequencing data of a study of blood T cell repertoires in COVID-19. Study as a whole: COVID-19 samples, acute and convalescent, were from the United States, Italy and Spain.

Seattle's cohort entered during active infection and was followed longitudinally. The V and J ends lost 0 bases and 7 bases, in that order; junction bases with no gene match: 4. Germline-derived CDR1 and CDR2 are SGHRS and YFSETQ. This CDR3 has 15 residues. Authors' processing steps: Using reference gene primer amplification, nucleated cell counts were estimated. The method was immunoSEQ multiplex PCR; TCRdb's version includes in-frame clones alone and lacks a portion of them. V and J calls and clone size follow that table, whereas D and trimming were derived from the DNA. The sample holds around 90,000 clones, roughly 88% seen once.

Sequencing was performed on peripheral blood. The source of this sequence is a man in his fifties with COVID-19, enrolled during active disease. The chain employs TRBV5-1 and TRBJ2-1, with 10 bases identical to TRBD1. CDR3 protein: CASSLGQGAGNEQFF. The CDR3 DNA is TGCGCCAGCAGCTTGGGACAGGGGGCAGGGAATGAGCAGTTCTTC. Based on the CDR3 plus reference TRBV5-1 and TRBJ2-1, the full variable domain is KAGVTQTPRYLIKTRGQQVTLSCSPISGHRSVSWYQQTPGQGLQFLFEYFSETQRNKGNFPGRFSGRQFSNSRSEMNVSTLELGDSALYLCASSLGQGAGNEQFFGPGTRLTVL.